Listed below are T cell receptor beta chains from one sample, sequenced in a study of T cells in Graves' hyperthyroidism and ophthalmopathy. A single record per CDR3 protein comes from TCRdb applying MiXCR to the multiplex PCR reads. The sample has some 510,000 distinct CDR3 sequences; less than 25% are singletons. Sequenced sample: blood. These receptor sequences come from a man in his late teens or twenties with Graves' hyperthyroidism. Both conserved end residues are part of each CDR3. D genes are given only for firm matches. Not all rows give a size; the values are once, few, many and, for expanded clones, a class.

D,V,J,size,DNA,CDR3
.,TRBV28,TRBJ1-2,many,TGTGCCAGCGGTGCAGGGCTAGGGTATGGCTACACCTTC,CASGAGLGYGYTF
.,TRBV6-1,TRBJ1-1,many,TGTGCCAGCAGGGAAAGGGAGGCGGTGGGAGCTTTCTTT,CASREREAVGAFF
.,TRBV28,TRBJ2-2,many,TGTGCCAGCAGAAGACAGGGCTGGGGGGTAACCGGGGAGCTGTTTTTT,CASRRQGWGVTGELFF
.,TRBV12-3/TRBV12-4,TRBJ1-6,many,TGTGCCAGCAGGACCGGGACGGGTAATTCACCCCTCCACTTT,CASRTGTGNSPLHF
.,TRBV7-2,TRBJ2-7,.,TGTGCCAGCAGCTCCGCTAGTGCGTCCTCCTACGAGCAGTACTTC,CASSSASASSYEQYF
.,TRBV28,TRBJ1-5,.,TGTGCCAGCAGTGAAGTGAATCCTTTTGGGCAGCCCCAGCATTTT,CASSEVNPFGQPQHF
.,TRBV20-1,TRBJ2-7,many,TGCAGTGCTAGAGTGGGGACATTCTACGAGCAGTACTTC,CSARVGTFYEQYF
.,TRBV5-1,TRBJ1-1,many,TGCGCCAGCAGCTCTGTAGAGAACACTGAAGCTTTCTTT,CASSSVENTEAFF
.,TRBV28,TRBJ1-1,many,TGTGCCAGCAGTTCGCCCGGGATAAAATCCTTCACTGAAGCTTTCTTT,CASSSPGIKSFTEAFF
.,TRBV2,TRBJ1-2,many,TGTGCCAGCAGTGCGGGGCAGCCAGGCTACACCTTC,CASSAGQPGYTF
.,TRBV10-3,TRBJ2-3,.,TGTGCCATCTCCAGGACTAGCACAGATACGCAGTATTTT,CAISRTSTDTQYF
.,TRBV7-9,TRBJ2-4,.,TGTGCCAGCAGCGACCCAACCAGGGCCAGCAAAAACATTCAGTACTTC,CASSDPTRASKNIQYF
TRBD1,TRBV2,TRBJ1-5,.,TGTGCCAGCAGGATGGACAGGGGTGGTTATTATAGCAATCAGCCCCAGCATTTT,CASRMDRGGYYSNQPQHF
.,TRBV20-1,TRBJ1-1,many,TGCAGTGCGGACAGTTCGCTCGACACTGAAGCTTTCTTT,CSADSSLDTEAFF
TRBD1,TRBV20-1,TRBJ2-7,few,TGCAGTGCTACTAAAACAGGGGTCCTATCCTACGAGCAGTACTTC,CSATKTGVLSYEQYF
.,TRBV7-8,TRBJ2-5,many,TGTGCCAGCAGCTTCGACTCCCTACAAGAGACCCAGTACTTC,CASSFDSLQETQYF
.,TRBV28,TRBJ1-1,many,TGTGCCAGCAGTTTATTCGAGGTGAACACTGAAGCTTTCTTT,CASSLFEVNTEAFF
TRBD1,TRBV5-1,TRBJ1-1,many,TGCGCCAGCACCTCGACAGGGGGCGAGAACACTGAAGCTTTCTTT,CASTSTGGENTEAFF
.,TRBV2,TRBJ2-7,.,TGTGCCAGCAGTGAACAGGGGGAGGTATCCTACGAGCAGTACTTC,CASSEQGEVSYEQYF
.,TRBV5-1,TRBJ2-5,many,TGCGCCAGCAGCATTATAGAGGGTCGAGAGACCCAGTACTTC,CASSIIEGRETQYF
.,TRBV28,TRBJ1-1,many,TGTGCCAGCAGTTTTAAGGTGAACAATGTACTGGACACTGAAGCTTTCTTT,CASSFKVNNVLDTEAFF
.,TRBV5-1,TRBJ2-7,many,TGTGCCAGCAGTCTAGGGACGGCAACCTACGAGCAGTACTTC,CASSLGTATYEQYF
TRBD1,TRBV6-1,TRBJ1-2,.,TGTGCCAGCAGTGAGGGACAGTTGGAAAACTATGGCTACACCTTC,CASSEGQLENYGYTF
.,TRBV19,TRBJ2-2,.,TGTGCCAGTAGTATCGAGGGAACGAACACCGGGGAGCTGTTTTTT,CASSIEGTNTGELFF
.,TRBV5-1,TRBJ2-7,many,TGCGCCAGCAGCGGTGGGAGACAGTACTACGAGCAGTACTTC,CASSGGRQYYEQYF